This TCR beta chain derives from a study of T cell responses to AZD1222 COVID-19 vaccine. Study-level results: Baseline serology detected seropositivity in only a handful of AZD1222 recipients. Donors were mostly white British, more females; clonal diversity possibly underestimated.

Worth noting for this clone: No antigen is known for it.

Assay: immunoSEQ multiplex PCR; the TCRdb copy retains only in-frame clones and omits some. This repertoire shows about 100,000 clones, about 87% found once; its top ten account for around 2%. Sequenced material: peripheral blood, taken on day 0 of AZD1222 vaccination. This TCR was sampled from an adult in good health.

The CDR3 sequence is CASSQEKTSGSRQFF. The CDR3 DNA sequence: TGCGCCAGCAGCCAAGAAAAGACTAGCGGGAGTAGGCAGTTCTTC. The chain joins TRBV4-3 to TRBJ2-1; 12 nucleotides match TRBD2. Trimming at V came to 0 bases and at J to 12 bases, leaving 6 bases not matched to a gene. The germline V gene has CDR1 LGHNA and CDR2 YSLEER. This CDR3 region has 15 residues.